This TCR beta chain was found in a study of molecular identifiers for immune sequencing clone quantification (dated by TCRdb to the late 2010s). In terms of the full investigation: For a replicate experiment, RNA from approximately 20,000 or 100,000 naive CD8 T cells was divided into five aliquots, of which four were sequenced. CD8 T cells were used in a methods study to benchmark molecular-identifier clustering-based TCR repertoire sequencing (MIDCIRS) and TCR RNA copy counting. Paper-wide results and their limitations: The naive libraries included spiked-in Jurkat TCR RNA (around 9 copies' worth), and this Jurkat TCR RNA is not part of the donor repertoire. Highly expanded clone sizes could be underestimated because identical TCR molecules may share a barcode. A single cell's worth of spiked-in Jurkat TCR RNA was reported detectable even among about 1.1 million naive CD8 T cells. Clones above 20 RNA copies held over 99% of molecules in CMV-specific effector cells but under 1% in naive cells. Modeling estimated about 2.8 recovered TCR RNA copies per cell, compared with approximately 9.5 by digital PCR, which implies roughly 30% capture efficiency. Without barcode sub-clustering, chimeric consensus sequences inflated TCR diversity; chimeras reached as high as 47%.

From cysteine to phenylalanine, the CDR3 is 15 amino acids long. Here the CDR3 DNA is all that survives: 45 bases in frame from base 1. Trimming at the junction amounts to 2 bases on V and 5 bases on J, and the germline ends lie 16 bases apart. Taken from the germline V gene, the CDR1 and CDR2 loops are SGHDT and YYEEEE. The library was produced with PCR. The run used an Illumina HiSeq 4000. Bulk TCR libraries were prepared as previously described, using TCR primers listed in Table S5. Purification of total RNA was performed with the Qiagen AllPrep DNA/RNA kit. Before analysis, reads from multiple sequencing runs of the same library were pooled. The authors processed their data as follows. Only reads with exact TCR constant sequence were kept, trimmed to 150 nt, and grouped by their 12-nt molecular barcodes. Reads inside each barcode group were sub-clustered using a 15% Levenshtein threshold, and a quality-weighted consensus sequence was constructed for each RNA molecule. Non-functional sequences were removed, as were lower-count sequences one edit away from another. Based on fitting two negative binomial distributions, any barcode sub-cluster with under 20% of the maximum read count was discarded. TCRdb itself trimmed the public reads at Q25 with fastp, ran MiXCR and retained productive beta chains. Every distinct CDR3 protein forms one entry, paired with its most common genes and DNA. TCRdb's processing, not the authors' own work, is the source of the V and J calls. The sample records fewer than 75,000 distinct CDR3 sequences, 15% to 20% of which are singletons. 1.4% to 1.5% of the sample comes from the top ten.

Libraries of naive CD8 T cells were built from anywhere between roughly 17,000 and 1,100,000 sorted cells, with 10%, 30% or 50% of the purified RNA used. Naive CD8 T cells were FACS-sorted as CD8+CD4-CCR7+CD45RA+ on a BD FACSAria II into RLT Plus buffer. Under 11 TCR copies' worth of Jurkat RNA were spiked into roughly 20,000-1,000,000 naive CD8 T cell samples to test detection sensitivity. CD8 T cells were enriched using RosetteSep CD8+ T Cell Enrichment Cocktail and Ficoll-Paque, and the enriched cells then underwent ACK red cell lysis. As for this clonotype: It lacks a known antigen. Within one base of it there is no much larger clone, and no base qualities were kept.

Sequencing used naive CD8+ T cells from blood, with Jurkat cell RNA spiked in. The cell subset or site label of this sample denotes: FACS-sorted CD8+CD4-CCR7+CD45RA+ naive T cells. The sequence joins TRBV5-6 to TRBJ2-5; the D gene is perhaps TRBD2, on 6 matching bases. This TCR came from a human donor in good health. Some libraries in this study had Jurkat cell RNA spiked in. The CDR3 sequence is CASSFSSGTPETQYF. Here is the DNA: TGTGCCAGCAGCTTTAGTAGCGGTACTCCCGAGACCCAGTACTTC.